These 17 T cell receptor beta chains were all obtained from the same sample, sequenced in a study of cytomegalovirus exposure and HLA in healthy donors. TCRdb keeps only in-frame clones here, not all; method: immunoSEQ multiplex PCR. The data show more than 140,000 clones, with roughly nine tenths seen just once and about 3.1% held by the top ten. The sample comprised PBMCs. The receptors were gathered from a woman between 18 and 29 years old in good health and CMV-seropositive.

V gene TRBV6-6 combines with J gene TRBJ2-1; 7 positions agree with TRBD2. In germline, CDR1 is MNHNY, CDR2 SVGAGI (reference sequence). CDR3 length: 15 residues. The trim removed 7 bases at V and 10 bases at J, leaving 16 bases unmatched. The CDR3 spells CASKGGSAVRGEQFF. CDR3 DNA sequence: TGTGCCAGCAAGGGCGGGAGCGCCGTCAGAGGGGAGCAGTTCTTC.

The chain recombines TRBV28 with TRBJ2-2; the D gene is possibly TRBD1 (5 bases). Germline lookup yields CDR1 MDHEN and CDR2 SYDVKM. Trimming took off 1 base at V and 6 bases at J, with 15 bases between the two ends. The CDR3 has 16 amino acids. The CDR3 DNA is TGTGCCAGCAGTTTATCTGAACAGGCTAAGGCCGGGGAGCTGTTTTTT. This encodes CASSLSEQAKAGELFF.

The rearrangement links TRBV30 to TRBJ1-2, with 7 nucleotides matching TRBD1. The trim removed 2 bases at V and 8 bases at J, leaving 11 bases unmatched. Germline V CDR1 and CDR2: GTSNPN, SVGIG (reference sequence). This CDR3 region has 14 residues. CDR3 DNA: TGTGCCTGGAGTCCATATTTGACAGGGTCCGGCTACACCTTC. It translates to CAWSPYLTGSGYTF.

V usage is TRBV28 and J usage is TRBJ1-1; TRBD1 aligns across 9 bases. V was clipped by 4 bases and J by 5 bases; unmatched bases: 14. The CDR3 has 17 residues. The V gene's germline CDR1 is MDHEN and CDR2 SYDVKM. The CDR3 sequence: CASSSQGQGRGGTEAFF. The CDR3 DNA sequence: TGTGCCAGCAGTTCCCAAGGACAGGGGCGGGGTGGAACTGAAGCTTTCTTT.

The chain has TRBV6-1 and TRBJ2-7, with 8 positions matching TRBD1. From germline, CDR1 is MNHNS and CDR2 SASEGT. The CDR3 consists of 13 residues. V gave up 11 bases and J gave up 4 bases; unmatched junction bases: 10. CDR3 DNA: TGTGCCGGCTCATGGGGACAGGCATACGAGCAGTACTTC. Its translation is CAGSWGQAYEQYF.

This chain joins TRBV28 and TRBJ2-6; 7 bases align to TRBD1. Germline trimming cut 6 bases from V and 5 bases from J; bases unmatched to any gene: 16. The CDR3 consists of 18 residues. Germline V gene data show CDR1 as MDHEN and CDR2 as SYDVKM. CDR3 in amino acids: CASSRRPTGRIWANVLTF. In nucleotides, the CDR3 is TGTGCCAGCAGCCGGAGGCCGACAGGGAGAATTTGGGCCAACGTCCTGACTTTC.

This chain links TRBV5-1 with TRBJ2-7; possible D gene TRBD2, 6 bases. V gave up 2 bases and J gave up 0 bases, with 12 bases separating them. Germline V gene data show CDR1 as SGHRS and CDR2 as YFSETQ. The CDR3 is made up of 15 amino acids. The CDR3 protein is CASSFSGFSSYEQYF. CDR3 nucleotide sequence: TGCGCCAGCAGCTTCAGCGGGTTCAGCTCCTACGAGCAGTACTTC.

This chain joins TRBV28 and TRBJ2-7; 8 bases align to TRBD2. The V and J ends lost 5 bases and 1 base, in that order; junction bases with no gene match: 4. The CDR3 runs 14 residues. The V gene's germline CDR1 is MDHEN and CDR2 SYDVKM. CDR3 DNA sequence: TGTGCCAGCAGTACCTCGGGAGGGTCCTACGAGCAGTACTTC. This encodes CASSTSGGSYEQYF.

V gene TRBV5-1 combines with J gene TRBJ2-7; 8 bases align to TRBD1. V shed 2 bases and J 2 bases; nucleotides not matched to a gene: 3. Germline V CDR1 and CDR2: SGHRS, YFSETQ. The CDR3 covers 14 residues. In nucleotides, the CDR3 is TGCGCCAGCAGCTTTGGACAGGGTACCTACGAGCAGTACTTC. Amino acid sequence: CASSFGQGTYEQYF.

This clone occurred once. The gene calls are TRBV11-2 and TRBJ2-5, with D possibly matching TRBD1 (6 bases). This CDR3 is built from 13 residues. CDR1 and CDR2 from the germline V gene are SGHAT and FQNNGV. V shed 4 bases and J shed 5 bases, with 11 bases lying between them. CDR3 amino acids: CASSSNRAETQYF. In nucleotides, the CDR3 is TGTGCCAGCAGCTCGAACAGGGCGGAGACCCAGTACTTC.

Here the CDR3 DNA reads TGTGCTAGTGGTTTCGGGACAGGTCGGAGCCAGCCCCAGCATTTT. Its translation is CASGFGTGRSQPQHF. The rearrangement links TRBV12-5 to TRBJ1-5; 8 nucleotides match TRBD1. Germline V gene sequence: CDR1 LGHNT, CDR2 FRNRAP. V was clipped by 3 bases and J by 7 bases; unmatched bases: 8. The CDR3 loop spans 15 amino acids.

The chain uses TRBV18 and TRBJ2-5, with 8 bases aligning to TRBD2. J was trimmed by 3 bases and V by 6 bases; bases with no gene match: 12. CDR1 and CDR2 (germline): KGHSH, LQKENI. The CDR3 contains 16 residues. CDR3 loop: CASSPAGGGTEETQYF. CDR3 DNA: TGTGCCAGCTCGCCCGCTGGCGGGGGGACTGAAGAGACCCAGTACTTC.

The chain joins TRBV4-2 to TRBJ2-1; a weak D match, TRBD2 (5 bases). The CDR3 contains 16 residues. Germline V lookup: CDR1 LGHNA, CDR2 YNFKEQ. V lost 2 bases and J lost 3, with 14 bases in between. CDR3 DNA: TGTGCCAGCAGCCAATTAGCCGGGATCGGCTACAATGAGCAGTTCTTC. Amino acid sequence: CASSQLAGIGYNEQFF.

The rearrangement links TRBV7-2 to TRBJ2-6; D may be TRBD1 (6 bases). Trimming left V 2 bases short and J 2 bases short, with 16 bases between. Germline V CDR1 and CDR2: SGHTA, FQGNSA. CDR3 size: 18 residues. The CDR3 nucleotides are TGTGCCAGCAGCTTAAGGCCCCCGACAGGTACTGGGGCCAACGTCCTGACTTTC. Translating gives CASSLRPPTGTGANVLTF.

This chain connects TRBV9 to TRBJ2-2; D is perhaps TRBD2 (6 bases). Per germline, CDR1 SGDLS and CDR2 YYNGEE. The CDR3 totals 17 residues. V lost 3 bases and J lost 1, with 16 bases in between. The CDR3 sequence: CASSGLLTGENTGELFF. In DNA form, the CDR3 reads TGTGCCAGCAGCGGACTACTAACGGGGGAGAACACCGGGGAGCTGTTTTTT.

The chain links TRBV5-6 to TRBJ1-2; no reliable D call. The CDR3 spans 14 residues. With 0 bases removed from V and 2 bases from J, the gap between germline ends came to 8 bases. CDR1 is SGHDT and CDR2 is YYEEEE in the germline V gene. Here the CDR3 reads CASSLARGNYGYTF. The CDR3 DNA is TGTGCCAGCAGCTTGGCCCGGGGAAACTATGGCTACACCTTC.

This chain links TRBV4-1 with TRBJ1-1, with D perhaps matching TRBD1 (5 bases). Germline values: CDR1 MGHRA, CDR2 YSYEKL. V shed 0 bases and J shed 1 base, with 9 bases lying between them. CDR3 length: 15 amino acids. CDR3 region: CASSQEQVGNTEAFF. The CDR3 DNA is TGCGCCAGCAGCCAAGAACAGGTGGGGAACACTGAAGCTTTCTTT.